This TCR beta chain was captured by sequencing in a study of radiotherapy plus CTLA-4 blockade in lung cancer. At the level of the study: Disease control was achieved by roughly 32% of patients, and objective responses by 18%.

Those patients who had chemo-refractory metastatic non-small-cell lung cancer were given focal radiation along with CTLA-4 blockade through ipilimumab. The assay was immunoSEQ multiplex PCR, and TCRdb's table has in-frame clones only and misses some. The table includes nearly 110,000 clones, 70% to 90% detected once. V was cut by 8 bases and J by 0 bases, with 12 bases left in between. From germline, CDR1 is MNHEY and CDR2 SVGAGI. This CDR3 has 14 amino acids. As for this clone: The antigen remains unidentified.

Findings and caveats of the study: How blood T cell clones changed early, along with interferon-beta, reportedly forecast response best. In blood, after radiotherapy plus ipilimumab, tumor-derived TCR clones expanded.

The clonotype originates from a human donor with non-small cell lung cancer that progressed on radiotherapy plus ipilimumab. Some clones in this sample may be carry-over from other donors' samples. J is TRBJ2-3 and V is TRBV6-5, with D maybe TRBD2 (5 bases). The sequenced sample was peripheral blood, obtained from a patient treated with radiotherapy plus ipilimumab. The CDR3 DNA reads TGTGCCAGCGGCCTCGGACTCAGCACAGATACGCAGTATTTT. Encoded protein: CASGLGLSTDTQYF.